This TCR beta chain appears in the sequencing data of a study of blood T cell repertoires in COVID-19. Study summary: There were acute and convalescent COVID-19 samples, and they came from the United States, Italy and Spain. From T cells, B-cell-depleted T cells, or PBMCs came the material, which was cDNA or gDNA.

V was cut by 4 bases and J by 3 bases, with 11 bases left in between. The CDR3 runs to 13 residues. CDR1 is SGDLS and CDR2 is YYNGEE in the germline V gene. Per the original methods: Nucleated cell counts were estimated from reference gene primer amplification. Assay: immunoSEQ multiplex PCR; the TCRdb copy retains only in-frame clones and omits some. V and J calls and clone size are copied from that table; D and trimming were computed from the DNA. The repertoire has about 140,000 clones, around 90% of them found once; the top ten carry approximately 11%. The sequence came from a woman of 80 years or more with acute or convalescent COVID-19. The sample consisted of peripheral blood. This chain joins TRBV9 and TRBJ2-7; D call uncertain. CDR3 region: CASSSPPLYEQYF. The CDR3 nucleotides are TGTGCCAGCAGCTCCCCCCCCCTCTACGAGCAGTACTTC.